This passage covers 16 T cell receptor beta chains from one sample sequenced in a study of graft-versus-host responses after intestinal transplantation. These receptors are not linked to any known antigen. Profiling relied on immunoSEQ multiplex PCR, and the TCRdb table lists in-frame clones only, not all of them. Of about 50,000 clones in the sample, roughly 91% were seen once. The sample was unstimulated CD4+ T cells sorted from spleen or lymph node cells, taken before transplant. Every receptor here comes from a human donor who was the organ donor for an intestinal transplant.

This chain links TRBV11-2 with TRBJ2-5, with D unclear. The CDR3 has 11 amino acids. V lost 0 bases and J lost 5, with 1 base in between. The V gene's germline CDR1 is SGHAT and CDR2 FQNNGV. CDR3 bases: TGTGCCAGCAGCTTAGAGGAGACCCAGTACTTC. The encoded protein is CASSLEETQYF.

The V call is TRBV6-6, the J call TRBJ2-7; 7 bases are a match to TRBD1. CDR3 length equals 13 residues. Germline V gene sequence: CDR1 MNHNY, CDR2 SVGAGI (reference sequence). Losses at the gene ends were 6 bases for V and 2 bases for J; bases not matched to a gene: 4. CDR3 nucleotides: TGTGCCAGCAGGAGGACAGGCCCCTACGAGCAGTACTTC. Translated, it gives CASRRTGPYEQYF.

The chain joins TRBV25-1 to TRBJ2-5, with 8 bases aligning to TRBD2. CDR1 is MGHDK and CDR2 is SYGVNS in the germline V gene. This CDR3 spans 14 amino acids. V was pared by 3 bases and J by 1 base, with 1 base of the junction left unmatched. CDR3 loop: CASSDGRAQETQYF. The CDR3 bases are TGTGCCAGCAGTGACGGGAGGGCCCAAGAGACCCAGTACTTC.

The CDR3, as DNA: TGTGCCAGCAGCTTTGGGTTAACCTACGAGCAGTACTTC. It yields the protein CASSFGLTYEQYF. V and J are TRBV7-9 and TRBJ2-7; D uncertain. The CDR3 is 13 amino acids. Germline CDR1 and CDR2: SEHNR and FQNEAQ (reference sequence). With 3 bases removed from V and 2 bases from J, the gap between germline ends came to 8 bases. Complete variable domain (other parts from reference TRBV7-9 and TRBJ2-7): DTGVSQNPRHKITKRGQNVTFRCDPISEHNRLYWYRQTLGQGPEFLTYFQNEAQLEKSRLLSDRFSAERPKGSFSTLEIQRTEQGDSAMYLCASSFGLTYEQYFGPGTRLTVT.

In nucleotides, the CDR3 is TGTGCCAGTAGTACCGGCCCCAGACTAGCGCAGTACAATGAGCAGTTCTTC. Translated, it gives CASSTGPRLAQYNEQFF. This chain joins TRBV19 and TRBJ2-1; 8 bases are shared with TRBD2. CDR3 length equals 17 residues. Germline V gene data show CDR1 as LNHDA and CDR2 as SQIVND (reference sequence). Trimming removed 4 bases from V and 4 bases from J; junction bases left unmatched: 12.

This rearrangement joins TRBV30 to TRBJ2-5; D not resolved. Germline V CDR1 and CDR2: GTSNPN, SVGIG (reference sequence). V shed 4 bases and J shed 2 bases, with 5 bases lying between them. The CDR3 runs 11 residues. This CDR3 reads CAWNTQETQYF. The CDR3 bases are TGTGCCTGGAATACTCAAGAGACCCAGTACTTC.

The chain carries TRBV5-1 and TRBJ1-5, with a tentative D call TRBD1 (6 bases). The germline CDR1 and CDR2 sequences are SGHRS and YFSETQ. V was trimmed by 0 bases and J by 7 bases, leaving 14 bases between them. The CDR3 runs 15 residues. CDR3 DNA sequence: TGCGCCAGCAGCTTGGGGACAGCGTCCGGGCAGCCCCAGCATTTT. It translates to CASSLGTASGQPQHF.

This chain joins TRBV7-2 and TRBJ2-1; 8 positions agree with TRBD2. J gave up 3 bases and V 1 base, and 2 bases lay outside the gene matches. Germline CDR1 SGHTA, CDR2 FQGNSA. The CDR3 length is 15 residues. This chain's CDR3 is CASSLGGTSYNEQFF. DNA for the CDR3: TGTGCCAGCAGCTTAGGAGGGACTAGCTACAATGAGCAGTTCTTC.

The chain uses TRBV6-1 and TRBJ2-5; 8 nucleotides agree with TRBD2. CDR1 is MNHNS and CDR2 is SASEGT in the germline V gene. Trimming at V came to 6 bases and at J to 5 bases, leaving 11 bases not matched to a gene. This CDR3 comprises 15 residues. The CDR3 sequence: CASRVGGAPGETQYF. Written as DNA, the CDR3 is TGTGCCAGCAGGGTCGGGGGGGCCCCAGGGGAGACCCAGTACTTC.

The V call is TRBV11-2, the J call TRBJ2-1; 8 positions match TRBD2. This CDR3 is built from 15 residues. From germline, CDR1 is SGHAT and CDR2 FQNNGV. V was clipped by 4 bases and J by 2 bases; unmatched bases: 4. In DNA, the CDR3 is TGTGCCAGCAGCTCCCTAGCGGGCCCCTACAATGAGCAGTTCTTC. This gives the protein CASSSLAGPYNEQFF.

The gene calls are TRBV20-1 and TRBJ1-2, with D perhaps matching TRBD1 (6 bases). The germline V gene has CDR1 DFQATT and CDR2 SNEGSKA (reference sequence). The CDR3 spans 11 residues. V was pared by 5 bases and J by 6 bases, with 10 bases between. The CDR3 region has the DNA TGCAGTGCTTCGCCAGGGGATGGCTACACCTTC. This gives the protein CSASPGDGYTF.

V usage is TRBV6-1 and J usage is TRBJ1-2; 7 bases align to TRBD1. The CDR3 has 11 residues. Germline V CDR1 and CDR2: MNHNS, SASEGT. The J segment lost 5 bases and the V segment lost 6 bases, leaving 0 bases of the junction unmatched. The CDR3 reads CASRQGYGYTF. The CDR3 coding sequence is TGTGCCAGCAGACAGGGGTATGGCTACACCTTC.

The chain carries TRBV11-2 and TRBJ2-3; TRBD2 might be the D (7 bases). Trimming removed 0 bases from V and 0 bases from J, with 10 bases in between. From germline, CDR1 is SGHAT and CDR2 FQNNGV. The CDR3 is 16 residues long. In nucleotides, the CDR3 is TGTGCCAGCAGCTTAGACAGGGGACTAAGCACAGATACGCAGTATTTT. Amino acid sequence: CASSLDRGLSTDTQYF.

Regarding this clone: Other nucleotide sequences in the sample specify the same CDR3. The chain recombines TRBV19 with TRBJ1-5; TRBD1 agrees at 9 bases. This CDR3 has 15 residues. CDR1 and CDR2 from the germline V gene are LNHDA and SQIVND (reference sequence). The V segment lost 6 bases and the J segment 6 bases; nucleotides outside the gene matches: 9. CDR3 nucleotides: TGTGCCAGTAGCGCTCGACAGGGGGTGGGTCAGCCCCAGCATTTT. Translating gives CASSARQGVGQPQHF.

Remarks on this clone: The same CDR3 is also encoded by other DNA sequences in this sample. V and J are TRBV2 and TRBJ2-7, with D hard to call. From germline, CDR1 is SNHLY and CDR2 FYNNEI. V lost 4 bases to trimming and J lost 4 bases, with 5 bases between them. This CDR3 region has 11 residues. The CDR3 spells CASSVKYEQYF. The CDR3 nucleotides are TGTGCCAGCAGTGTGAAGTACGAGCAGTACTTC.

The chain recombines TRBV7-2 with TRBJ2-1; possibly TRBD1 for D (6 bases). V lost 5 bases to trimming and J lost 4 bases, with 15 bases between them. Germline assignment: CDR1 SGHTA and CDR2 FQGNSA. The length of the CDR3 is 15 residues. The CDR3 region is CASSAQGMGYNEQFF. Here the CDR3 DNA reads TGTGCCAGCAGCGCACAGGGAATGGGGTACAATGAGCAGTTCTTC.